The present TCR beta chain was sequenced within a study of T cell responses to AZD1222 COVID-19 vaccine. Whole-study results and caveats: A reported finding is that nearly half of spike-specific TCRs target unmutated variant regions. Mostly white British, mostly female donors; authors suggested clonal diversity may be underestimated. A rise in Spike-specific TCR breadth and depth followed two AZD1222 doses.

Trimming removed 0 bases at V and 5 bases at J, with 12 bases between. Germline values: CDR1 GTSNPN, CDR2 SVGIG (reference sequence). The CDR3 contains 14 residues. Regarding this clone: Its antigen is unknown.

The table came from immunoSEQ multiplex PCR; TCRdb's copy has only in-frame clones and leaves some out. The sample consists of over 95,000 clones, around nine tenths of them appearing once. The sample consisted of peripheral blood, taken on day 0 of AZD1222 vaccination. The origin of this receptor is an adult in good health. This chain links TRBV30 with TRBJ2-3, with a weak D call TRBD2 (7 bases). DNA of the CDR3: TGTGCCTGGAGTGTACGGGGGGCCGTAGATACGCAGTATTTT. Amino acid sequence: CAWSVRGAVDTQYF.